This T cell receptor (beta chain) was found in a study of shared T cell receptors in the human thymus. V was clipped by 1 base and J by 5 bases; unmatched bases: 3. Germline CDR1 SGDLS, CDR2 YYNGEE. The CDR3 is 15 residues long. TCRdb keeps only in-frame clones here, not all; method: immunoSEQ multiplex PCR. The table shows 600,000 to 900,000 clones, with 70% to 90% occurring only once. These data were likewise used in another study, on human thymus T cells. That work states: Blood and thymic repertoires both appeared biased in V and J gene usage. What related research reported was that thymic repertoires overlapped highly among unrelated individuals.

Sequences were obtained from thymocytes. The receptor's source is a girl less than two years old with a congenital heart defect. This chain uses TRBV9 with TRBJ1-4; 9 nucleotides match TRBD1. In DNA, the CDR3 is TGTGCCAGCAGCGTATTTGACAGGGGGAATGAAAAACTGTTTTTT. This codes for CASSVFDRGNEKLFF.